This TCR beta chain emerged from a study of T-cell memory formation after mild COVID-19. Overall study findings and caveats: Nothing showed for sure that second-wave clones peaking on day 37 were SARS-CoV-2 specific. Shrinking CD4+ clones resided mostly in CM and EM, and CD8+ ones in EMRA. Cross-reactive memory seemingly joined, as some responding clones were found in pre-infection memory.

Constant-segment primers and 5'RACE yielded cDNA libraries for TCR alpha and TCR beta, each carrying sample barcodes and UMIs. TCRdb independently ran MiXCR on the 5' RACE reads; one entry per CDR3 protein. There are about 410,000 distinct CDR3 sequences in the sample; about 20% occur only once, and roughly 21% lies in the top ten. CDR1 MNHEY and CDR2 SMNVEV come from the germline V gene (reference sequence). The length of the CDR3 is 14 residues. With 5 bases clipped from V and 5 bases from J, the junction kept 8 bases outside the gene matches. This clonotype was seen a handful of times. What it binds is unknown.

The chain recombines TRBV27 with TRBJ2-5; the match to TRBD2 covers 7 bases. The TCR sequence derives from a man aged 18 to 30 who had mild COVID-19 (a few samples of this study predate the infection). Cell type and time point are not known. Material for sequencing was PBMCs or a T cell subset sorted from them (not recorded which). CDR3 DNA: TGTGCCAGCAGTAAAGCCCAGGGAGGGGAGACCCAGTACTTC. Protein product: CASSKAQGGETQYF.